The 2 T cell receptor beta chains below all came from one sample that was sequenced in a study of beta chain features in type 1 diabetes (dated by TCRdb to the late 2010s). The paper as a whole reports these results and caveats: Type 1 diabetes patients showed a moderate but significant shortening of TCRB CDR3 length in all four CD4+ subsets.

These TCRs' antigens remain unknown. Library prep was done by the immunoSEQ multiplex PCR assay. The entire isolated RNA was reverse transcribed using the High Capacity cDNA Reverse Transcription Kit, and thus expressed TCRB transcripts were sequenced. TCRdb obtained this table from immuneACCESS and retained in-frame rearrangements with V and J assigned. These tables miss some clones; where compared with another copy, unresolved V genes account for less than half of the shortfall, and the remainder is unexplained. This sample lists some 700,000 clones; about an eighth were detected once. The ten largest clones take up 0.02% to 0.025% of the sample. Material for sequencing was naive CD4+ T cells from blood. The cell subset or site label of this sample denotes: true naive CD4+ T cells. Receptors were obtained from a man aged 18 to 30 with type 1 diabetes.

This clone appeared a few times. This sequence joins TRBV19 and TRBJ2-2, with no clear D. Per germline, CDR1 LNHDA and CDR2 SQIVND (reference sequence). CDR3 length equals 14 residues. Trimming removed 4 bases from V and 6 bases from J, with 12 bases in between. The CDR3 DNA follows: TGTGCCAGTAGTAACCCCCCAGCGCCCGGGGAGCTGTTTTTT. This translates into CASSNPPAPGELFF.

The CDR3 reads CASSPLTVLSGNTIYF. CDR3 DNA sequence: TGTGCCAGCTCACCACTAACGGTCCTCTCTGGAAACACCATATATTTT. The rearrangement joins TRBV18 to TRBJ1-3; D unclear. Trimming cost V 1 base and J 0 bases, with 10 bases left between them. The CDR3 is 16 amino acids. Germline assignment: CDR1 KGHSH and CDR2 LQKENI.